This T cell receptor (beta chain) came from a study of regulatory T cells in long-lasting Graves disease. Turning to the study itself: Less than 3 months of antithyroid drugs had been taken by newly diagnosed Graves' patients.

The germline CDR1 and CDR2 sequences are GTSNPN and SVGIG (reference sequence). The CDR3 is 10 residues long. Trimming removed 0 bases from V and 6 bases from J, with 0 bases in between. Documented time point: newly diagnosed GD, antithyroid drugs for less than 3 months. From RNA extracted from PBMCs, the TCR library was made. Tubes containing EDTA received around 9.9 milliliters of drawn peripheral blood. This clonotype came up many times. Construction of TCR beta libraries relied on iRepertoire HTBI primers and on Arm-PCR targeting CDR3 regions. MiXCR, run by TCRdb on the multiplex PCR reads, gives a single entry per CDR3 protein. The data show about 200,000 distinct CDR3 sequences, about a sixth seen once.

The sequencing used peripheral blood mononuclear cells (PBMCs), collected at new diagnosis, from a patient treated with antithyroid drugs. The J gene is TRBJ2-1, the V gene TRBV30; D is unclear. The source of this sequence is a female donor with Graves disease. The CDR3 loop is CAWSVNEQFF. The CDR3 DNA reads TGTGCCTGGAGTGTCAATGAGCAGTTCTTC. Drawing the rest from reference TRBV30 and TRBJ2-1, the complete variable domain is SQTIHQWPATLVQPVGSPLSLECTVEGTSNPNLYWYRQAAGRGLQLLFYSVGIGQISSEVPQNLSASRPQDRQFILSSKKLLLSDSGFYLCAWSVNEQFFGPGTRLTVL.